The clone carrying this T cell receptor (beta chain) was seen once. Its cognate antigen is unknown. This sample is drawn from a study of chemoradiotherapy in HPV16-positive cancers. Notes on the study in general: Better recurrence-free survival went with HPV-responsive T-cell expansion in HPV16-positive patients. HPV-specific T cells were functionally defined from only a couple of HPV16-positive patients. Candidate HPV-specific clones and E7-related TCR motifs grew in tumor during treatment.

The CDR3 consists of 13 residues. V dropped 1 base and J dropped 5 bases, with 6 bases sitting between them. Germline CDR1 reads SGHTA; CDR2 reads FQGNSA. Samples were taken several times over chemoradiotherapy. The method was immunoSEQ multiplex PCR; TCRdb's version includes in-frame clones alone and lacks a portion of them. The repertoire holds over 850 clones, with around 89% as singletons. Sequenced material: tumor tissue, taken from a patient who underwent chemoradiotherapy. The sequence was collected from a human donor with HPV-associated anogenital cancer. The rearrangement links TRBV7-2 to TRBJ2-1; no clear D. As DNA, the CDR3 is TGTGCCAGCAGCTTAGGCAGGAACAATGAGCAGTTCTTC. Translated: CASSLGRNNEQFF.